A single sample is the source of the 29 T cell receptor beta chains below, sequenced in a study of blood T cell repertoires in COVID-19. Assay: immunoSEQ multiplex PCR; the TCRdb copy retains only in-frame clones and omits some. The sample consists of about 70,000 clones, around 86% of them appearing once. Sequencing input: peripheral blood. The receptors were gathered from a woman under 30 with acute or convalescent COVID-19.

This chain joins TRBV19 and TRBJ1-4, with a weak D call TRBD1 (6 bases). The germline V gene has CDR1 LNHDA and CDR2 SQIVND (reference sequence). V lost 3 bases, J lost 8 bases, and 22 bases lay in between. CDR3 length: 17 residues. The CDR3 nucleotides are TGTGCCAGTAGTATCCAATTACTACAGGGTTATAAAGAAAAACTGTTTTTT. Translated: CASSIQLLQGYKEKLFF. Together with reference TRBV19 and TRBJ1-4, the CDR3 gives the full variable domain: DGGITQSPKYLFRKEGQNVTLSCEQNLNHDAMYWYRQDPGQGLRLIYYSQIVNDFQKGDIAEGYSVSREKKESFPLTVTSAQKNPTAFYLCASSIQLLQGYKEKLFFGSGTQLSVL.

A single count supports this clone. The same CDR3 is also encoded by other DNA sequences in this sample. The chain joins TRBV4-1 to TRBJ2-6; D ambiguous. Germline CDR1 MGHRA, CDR2 YSYEKL. Trimming took 0 bases from V and 0 from J, leaving 3 bases between them. The CDR3 totals 15 residues. CDR3 bases: TGCGCCAGCAGCCAAGATAGCTCTGGGGCCAACGTCCTGACTTTC. It yields the protein CASSQDSSGANVLTF.

The genes are TRBV7-2 and TRBJ2-3; 15 nucleotides agree with TRBD2. Germline CDR1 SGHTA, CDR2 FQGNSA. The CDR3 length is 19 residues. V trimming: 1 base; J trimming: 2 bases; junction bases outside the gene matches: 7. The CDR3 bases are TGTGCCAGCAGCTTAGATCCGGGACTAGCGGGAGGAAACACAGATACGCAGTATTTT. It codes for CASSLDPGLAGGNTDTQYF.

This clone was found a few times. The rearrangement links TRBV2 to TRBJ1-1; 9 nucleotides match TRBD1. This CDR3 contains 15 residues. The V segment lost 6 bases and the J segment 4 bases; nucleotides outside the gene matches: 9. Germline values: CDR1 SNHLY, CDR2 FYNNEI. CDR3 amino acids: CASRNSGTGSTEAFF. The CDR3 region has the DNA TGTGCCAGCAGGAACTCCGGGACAGGGAGCACTGAAGCTTTCTTT.

The chain uses TRBV15 and TRBJ1-2; 7 bases are shared with TRBD1. Per the germline V gene, CDR1 is LNHNV and CDR2 is YYDKDF (reference sequence). V dropped 2 bases and J dropped 5; count of bases not matched to a gene: 14. The CDR3 spans 17 residues. For the CDR3, the DNA is TGTGCCACCAGCAGAAGGACTGGGACAGTCCCGACTTATGGCTACACCTTC. Translation gives CATSRRTGTVPTYGYTF.

The chain is built from TRBV4-3 and TRBJ2-5; D perhaps matches TRBD1 (5 bases). The CDR3 length is 15 residues. The V gene's germline CDR1 is LGHNA and CDR2 YSLEER. The V and J ends lost 1 base and 1 base respectively, with 10 bases between them. The CDR3 is CASSQVIGVQETQYF. CDR3 DNA: TGCGCCAGCAGCCAAGTGATAGGGGTCCAAGAGACCCAGTACTTC.

V is TRBV19 and J is TRBJ2-7, with D maybe TRBD1 (5 bases). The CDR3 has 14 residues. Trimming shortened V by 1 base and J by 3 bases, and 10 bases separated the two germline ends. In germline, CDR1 is LNHDA, CDR2 SQIVND (reference sequence). CDR3 loop: CASSIGPGNYEQYF. Written as DNA, the CDR3 is TGTGCCAGTAGTATAGGCCCAGGGAACTACGAGCAGTACTTC.

The rearrangement uses TRBV19 and TRBJ2-5; 8 nucleotides align to TRBD1. The V gene end was trimmed by 4 bases and the J gene end by 5 bases; junction bases not matched to a gene: 3. Germline CDR1 reads LNHDA; CDR2 reads SQIVND (reference sequence). The CDR3 covers 13 residues. CDR3 DNA sequence: TGTGCCAGTAGTAGACAGGGGAGGGAGACCCAGTACTTC. Translating it yields CASSRQGRETQYF.

The chain has TRBV18 and TRBJ1-5; a possible D gene is TRBD1 (5 bases). The germline CDR1 and CDR2 sequences are KGHSH and LQKENI. Trimming removed 6 bases at V and 0 bases at J, with 12 bases between. This CDR3 is 15 amino acids long. The CDR3 nucleotides are TGTGCCAGCTCCAGCGGGGGTCTTAGCAATCAGCCCCAGCATTTT. Translating it yields CASSSGGLSNQPQHF.

This clone was seen more than once but under ten times. The chain links TRBV5-1 to TRBJ2-7, with D tentatively TRBD1 (6 bases). There are 13 residues in the CDR3. The V gene lost 0 bases and the J gene lost 5 bases, with 9 bases spanning the gap. Per germline, CDR1 SGHRS and CDR2 YFSETQ. This CDR3 reads CASSLEWGHEQYF. The DNA of the CDR3 is TGCGCCAGCAGCTTGGAGTGGGGGCACGAGCAGTACTTC.

Note on this clone: The identical CDR3 is also encoded by other nucleotide sequences in the sample. The chain carries TRBV4-2 and TRBJ1-1; 7 nucleotides agree with TRBD1. Germline lookup yields CDR1 LGHNA and CDR2 YNFKEQ. The V segment lost 1 base and the J segment 4 bases; nucleotides outside the gene matches: 3. This CDR3 comprises 14 residues. The CDR3 here is CASSQVAGGTEAFF. In DNA, the CDR3 is TGTGCCAGCAGCCAAGTCGCAGGGGGCACTGAAGCTTTCTTT.

The sample holds a few counts of this clone. The chain joins TRBV5-1 to TRBJ2-7; 7 bases map to TRBD1. With 4 bases clipped from V and 6 bases from J, the junction kept 7 bases outside the gene matches. The germline V gene encodes CDR1 SGHRS and CDR2 YFSETQ. The CDR3 loop spans 13 amino acids. CDR3 sequence reads: CASSIKTGTEQYF. CDR3 sequence (DNA): TGCGCCAGCAGCATAAAGACAGGGACCGAGCAGTACTTC.

The rearrangement joins TRBV11-2 to TRBJ2-1, with TRBD1 identical over 7 bases. The V gene's germline CDR1 is SGHAT and CDR2 FQNNGV. This CDR3 spans 16 amino acids. Trimming at V came to 0 bases and at J to 3 bases, leaving 5 bases not matched to a gene. The CDR3 DNA is TGTGCCAGCAGCTTAGATGCGACAGGGTACTACAATGAGCAGTTCTTC. Amino acid sequence: CASSLDATGYYNEQFF. Full variable domain (rest looked up from reference TRBV11-2 and TRBJ2-1): EAGVAQSPRYKIIEKRQSVAFWCNPISGHATLYWYQQILGQGPKLLIQFQNNGVVDDSQLPKDRFSAERLKGVDSTLKIQPAKLEDSAVYLCASSLDATGYYNEQFFGPGTRLTVL.

The V gene is TRBV28, the J gene TRBJ2-3, with 8 bases aligning to TRBD2. Germline lookup yields CDR1 MDHEN and CDR2 SYDVKM. The CDR3 length is 15 residues. The V and J ends lost 5 bases and 1 base, in that order; junction bases with no gene match: 5. The CDR3 region is CASSTVTSGTDTQYF. CDR3 nucleotide sequence: TGTGCCAGCAGTACCGTGACTAGCGGCACAGATACGCAGTATTTT.

This sequence joins TRBV5-1 and TRBJ2-1, with 10 bases fitting TRBD2. CDR1 and CDR2 from the germline V gene are SGHRS and YFSETQ. V was clipped by 4 bases and J by 2 bases; unmatched bases: 6. The CDR3 spans 16 residues. This CDR3 reads CASSLSGLATYNEQFF. The CDR3 nucleotides read TGCGCCAGCAGCCTATCGGGACTAGCGACCTACAATGAGCAGTTCTTC.

The chain carries TRBV14 and TRBJ1-1; D remains ambiguous. CDR3 size: 16 residues. Trimming removed 4 bases from V and 0 bases from J, with 15 bases in between. Germline CDR1 and CDR2: SGHDN and FVKESK. As DNA, the CDR3 is TGTGCCAGCAGCCCGCTGCCAGGCATCATGAACACTGAAGCTTTCTTT. Translating gives CASSPLPGIMNTEAFF.

This clone was counted between two and nine times. The rearrangement joins TRBV25-1 to TRBJ2-3; 15 bases agree with TRBD2. Looked up from germline, CDR1 is MGHDK and CDR2 is SYGVNS. V was clipped by 4 bases and J by 1 base; unmatched bases: 3. There are 17 residues in the CDR3. The CDR3 loop is CASSGWTSGRGTDTQYF. CDR3 in DNA: TGTGCCAGCAGTGGATGGACTAGCGGGAGGGGCACAGATACGCAGTATTTT. The whole variable domain, remainder taken from reference TRBV25-1 and TRBJ2-3, is EADIYQTPRYLVIGTGKKITLECSQTMGHDKMYWYQQDPGMELHLIHYSYGVNSTEKGDLSSESTVSRIRTEHFPLTLESARPSHTSQYLCASSGWTSGRGTDTQYFGPGTRLTVL.

CDR3 sequence (DNA): TGTGCCAGTAGTCCCCGGGACACCTCCCAAGAGACCCAGTACTTC. This encodes CASSPRDTSQETQYF. The chain carries TRBV19 and TRBJ2-5; maybe TRBD1 (6 bases). The V end lost 5 bases, the J end lost 1 base, and 14 bases lay between the germline ends. The CDR3 has 15 amino acids. CDR1 is LNHDA and CDR2 is SQIVND in the germline V gene (reference sequence).

This clone was counted a single time. The chain has TRBV7-9 and TRBJ2-1; 11 bases align to TRBD2. Trimming took 5 bases from V and 0 from J; bases not matched to a gene: 3. CDR1 SEHNR and CDR2 FQNEAQ come from the germline V gene (reference sequence). This CDR3 comprises 16 residues. The CDR3 reads CASSALAGDSYNEQFF. CDR3 coding DNA: TGTGCCAGCAGCGCACTAGCGGGGGACTCCTACAATGAGCAGTTCTTC.

In nucleotides, the CDR3 is TGTGCCTGGAGAAACTCAGGGAATTCACCCCTCCACTTT. This codes for CAWRNSGNSPLHF. The genes are TRBV30 and TRBJ1-6; D possibly corresponds to TRBD1 (5 bases). This CDR3 has 13 amino acids. Germline CDR1 is GTSNPN and CDR2 is SVGIG (reference sequence). Deletions cut 3 bases from V and 7 bases from J, with 10 bases between.

This clone is a singleton in its sample. DNA for the CDR3: TGTGCCAGCAGCTTGCGAAAAACTAGCGGGACCTACAATGAGCAGTTCTTC. This gives the protein CASSLRKTSGTYNEQFF. This chain joins TRBV5-6 and TRBJ2-1; 10 bases line up with TRBD2. CDR3 size: 17 residues. V dropped 1 base and J dropped 2; count of bases not matched to a gene: 6. CDR1 is SGHDT, CDR2 YYEEEE, per germline.

The chain has TRBV11-2 and TRBJ2-3; D not resolved. V lost 5 bases and J lost 4, with 7 bases in between. CDR3 size: 12 residues. From germline, CDR1 is SGHAT and CDR2 FQNNGV. CDR3 region: CASSLGADTQYF. DNA of the CDR3: TGTGCCAGCAGCCTGGGCGCAGATACGCAGTATTTT.

The rearrangement links TRBV30 to TRBJ1-6, with TRBD1 as a possible D gene (6 bases). Germline assignment: CDR1 GTSNPN and CDR2 SVGIG (reference sequence). The CDR3 runs to 15 residues. V gave up 4 bases and J gave up 5 bases, with 15 bases separating them. The chain's CDR3 is CAWTADRPDNSPLHF. Written as DNA, the CDR3 is TGTGCCTGGACTGCGGACAGACCGGATAATTCACCCCTCCACTTT. The variable domain in full, completed from reference TRBV30 and TRBJ1-6, reads SQTIHQWPATLVQPVGSPLSLECTVEGTSNPNLYWYRQAAGRGLQLLFYSVGIGQISSEVPQNLSASRPQDRQFILSSKKLLLSDSGFYLCAWTADRPDNSPLHFGNGTRLTVT.

The J gene is TRBJ2-1, the V gene TRBV5-6, with unresolved D. The CDR3 is 12 amino acids. The germline gives CDR1 SGHDT, CDR2 YYEEEE. Trimming took off 4 bases at V and 5 bases at J, with 7 bases between the two ends. The CDR3 DNA sequence: TGTGCCAGCAGCGTTTTAGACAATGAGCAGTTCTTC. Translation gives CASSVLDNEQFF.

V is TRBV7-9 and J is TRBJ2-1, with a weak D call TRBD1 (5 bases). There are 14 residues in the CDR3. Germline V gene sequence: CDR1 SEHNR, CDR2 FQNEAQ (reference sequence). Trimming removed 3 bases at V and 5 bases at J, with 11 bases between. The CDR3 nucleotides read TGTGCCAGCAGCTTCCCGGACACACACAATGAGCAGTTCTTC. It yields the protein CASSFPDTHNEQFF.

The chain uses TRBV28 and TRBJ2-5; 13 bases align to TRBD2. V shed 4 bases and J 4 bases; nucleotides not matched to a gene: 6. This CDR3 is 16 amino acids long. The germline V gene encodes CDR1 MDHEN and CDR2 SYDVKM. CDR3 DNA: TGTGCCAGCAGTTCCTGGACTAGCGGGGGCCTAGAGACCCAGTACTTC. This encodes CASSSWTSGGLETQYF.

The rearrangement joins TRBV6-6 to TRBJ2-7; 7 bases match TRBD2. V shed 2 bases, J shed 4 bases, and the junction held 5 bases outside the gene matches. The CDR3 has 14 residues. Germline V lookup: CDR1 MNHNY, CDR2 SVGAGI (reference sequence). Here the CDR3 reads CASSYAGETYEQYF. The CDR3 DNA reads as TGTGCCAGCAGTTACGCGGGAGAGACTTACGAGCAGTACTTC.

V and J are TRBV4-3 and TRBJ2-1; tentative D call: TRBD2 (5 bases). Germline-derived CDR1 and CDR2 are LGHNA and YSLEER. V shed 5 bases and J shed 0 bases, with 20 bases lying between them. The CDR3 covers 18 residues. CDR3 residues: CASSSEGHPFSSYNEQFF. The CDR3 region has the DNA TGCGCCAGCAGCTCCGAGGGTCACCCCTTTAGCTCCTACAATGAGCAGTTCTTC.

The chain joins TRBV18 to TRBJ2-1, with a weak D call TRBD2 (6 bases). This CDR3 contains 16 residues. The V gene lost 3 bases and the J gene lost 5 bases, with 17 bases spanning the gap. Germline lookup yields CDR1 KGHSH and CDR2 LQKENI. In DNA form, the CDR3 reads TGTGCCAGCTCACCTTCCCCGGACCGGGAGAACAATGAGCAGTTCTTC. This sequence encodes CASSPSPDRENNEQFF.